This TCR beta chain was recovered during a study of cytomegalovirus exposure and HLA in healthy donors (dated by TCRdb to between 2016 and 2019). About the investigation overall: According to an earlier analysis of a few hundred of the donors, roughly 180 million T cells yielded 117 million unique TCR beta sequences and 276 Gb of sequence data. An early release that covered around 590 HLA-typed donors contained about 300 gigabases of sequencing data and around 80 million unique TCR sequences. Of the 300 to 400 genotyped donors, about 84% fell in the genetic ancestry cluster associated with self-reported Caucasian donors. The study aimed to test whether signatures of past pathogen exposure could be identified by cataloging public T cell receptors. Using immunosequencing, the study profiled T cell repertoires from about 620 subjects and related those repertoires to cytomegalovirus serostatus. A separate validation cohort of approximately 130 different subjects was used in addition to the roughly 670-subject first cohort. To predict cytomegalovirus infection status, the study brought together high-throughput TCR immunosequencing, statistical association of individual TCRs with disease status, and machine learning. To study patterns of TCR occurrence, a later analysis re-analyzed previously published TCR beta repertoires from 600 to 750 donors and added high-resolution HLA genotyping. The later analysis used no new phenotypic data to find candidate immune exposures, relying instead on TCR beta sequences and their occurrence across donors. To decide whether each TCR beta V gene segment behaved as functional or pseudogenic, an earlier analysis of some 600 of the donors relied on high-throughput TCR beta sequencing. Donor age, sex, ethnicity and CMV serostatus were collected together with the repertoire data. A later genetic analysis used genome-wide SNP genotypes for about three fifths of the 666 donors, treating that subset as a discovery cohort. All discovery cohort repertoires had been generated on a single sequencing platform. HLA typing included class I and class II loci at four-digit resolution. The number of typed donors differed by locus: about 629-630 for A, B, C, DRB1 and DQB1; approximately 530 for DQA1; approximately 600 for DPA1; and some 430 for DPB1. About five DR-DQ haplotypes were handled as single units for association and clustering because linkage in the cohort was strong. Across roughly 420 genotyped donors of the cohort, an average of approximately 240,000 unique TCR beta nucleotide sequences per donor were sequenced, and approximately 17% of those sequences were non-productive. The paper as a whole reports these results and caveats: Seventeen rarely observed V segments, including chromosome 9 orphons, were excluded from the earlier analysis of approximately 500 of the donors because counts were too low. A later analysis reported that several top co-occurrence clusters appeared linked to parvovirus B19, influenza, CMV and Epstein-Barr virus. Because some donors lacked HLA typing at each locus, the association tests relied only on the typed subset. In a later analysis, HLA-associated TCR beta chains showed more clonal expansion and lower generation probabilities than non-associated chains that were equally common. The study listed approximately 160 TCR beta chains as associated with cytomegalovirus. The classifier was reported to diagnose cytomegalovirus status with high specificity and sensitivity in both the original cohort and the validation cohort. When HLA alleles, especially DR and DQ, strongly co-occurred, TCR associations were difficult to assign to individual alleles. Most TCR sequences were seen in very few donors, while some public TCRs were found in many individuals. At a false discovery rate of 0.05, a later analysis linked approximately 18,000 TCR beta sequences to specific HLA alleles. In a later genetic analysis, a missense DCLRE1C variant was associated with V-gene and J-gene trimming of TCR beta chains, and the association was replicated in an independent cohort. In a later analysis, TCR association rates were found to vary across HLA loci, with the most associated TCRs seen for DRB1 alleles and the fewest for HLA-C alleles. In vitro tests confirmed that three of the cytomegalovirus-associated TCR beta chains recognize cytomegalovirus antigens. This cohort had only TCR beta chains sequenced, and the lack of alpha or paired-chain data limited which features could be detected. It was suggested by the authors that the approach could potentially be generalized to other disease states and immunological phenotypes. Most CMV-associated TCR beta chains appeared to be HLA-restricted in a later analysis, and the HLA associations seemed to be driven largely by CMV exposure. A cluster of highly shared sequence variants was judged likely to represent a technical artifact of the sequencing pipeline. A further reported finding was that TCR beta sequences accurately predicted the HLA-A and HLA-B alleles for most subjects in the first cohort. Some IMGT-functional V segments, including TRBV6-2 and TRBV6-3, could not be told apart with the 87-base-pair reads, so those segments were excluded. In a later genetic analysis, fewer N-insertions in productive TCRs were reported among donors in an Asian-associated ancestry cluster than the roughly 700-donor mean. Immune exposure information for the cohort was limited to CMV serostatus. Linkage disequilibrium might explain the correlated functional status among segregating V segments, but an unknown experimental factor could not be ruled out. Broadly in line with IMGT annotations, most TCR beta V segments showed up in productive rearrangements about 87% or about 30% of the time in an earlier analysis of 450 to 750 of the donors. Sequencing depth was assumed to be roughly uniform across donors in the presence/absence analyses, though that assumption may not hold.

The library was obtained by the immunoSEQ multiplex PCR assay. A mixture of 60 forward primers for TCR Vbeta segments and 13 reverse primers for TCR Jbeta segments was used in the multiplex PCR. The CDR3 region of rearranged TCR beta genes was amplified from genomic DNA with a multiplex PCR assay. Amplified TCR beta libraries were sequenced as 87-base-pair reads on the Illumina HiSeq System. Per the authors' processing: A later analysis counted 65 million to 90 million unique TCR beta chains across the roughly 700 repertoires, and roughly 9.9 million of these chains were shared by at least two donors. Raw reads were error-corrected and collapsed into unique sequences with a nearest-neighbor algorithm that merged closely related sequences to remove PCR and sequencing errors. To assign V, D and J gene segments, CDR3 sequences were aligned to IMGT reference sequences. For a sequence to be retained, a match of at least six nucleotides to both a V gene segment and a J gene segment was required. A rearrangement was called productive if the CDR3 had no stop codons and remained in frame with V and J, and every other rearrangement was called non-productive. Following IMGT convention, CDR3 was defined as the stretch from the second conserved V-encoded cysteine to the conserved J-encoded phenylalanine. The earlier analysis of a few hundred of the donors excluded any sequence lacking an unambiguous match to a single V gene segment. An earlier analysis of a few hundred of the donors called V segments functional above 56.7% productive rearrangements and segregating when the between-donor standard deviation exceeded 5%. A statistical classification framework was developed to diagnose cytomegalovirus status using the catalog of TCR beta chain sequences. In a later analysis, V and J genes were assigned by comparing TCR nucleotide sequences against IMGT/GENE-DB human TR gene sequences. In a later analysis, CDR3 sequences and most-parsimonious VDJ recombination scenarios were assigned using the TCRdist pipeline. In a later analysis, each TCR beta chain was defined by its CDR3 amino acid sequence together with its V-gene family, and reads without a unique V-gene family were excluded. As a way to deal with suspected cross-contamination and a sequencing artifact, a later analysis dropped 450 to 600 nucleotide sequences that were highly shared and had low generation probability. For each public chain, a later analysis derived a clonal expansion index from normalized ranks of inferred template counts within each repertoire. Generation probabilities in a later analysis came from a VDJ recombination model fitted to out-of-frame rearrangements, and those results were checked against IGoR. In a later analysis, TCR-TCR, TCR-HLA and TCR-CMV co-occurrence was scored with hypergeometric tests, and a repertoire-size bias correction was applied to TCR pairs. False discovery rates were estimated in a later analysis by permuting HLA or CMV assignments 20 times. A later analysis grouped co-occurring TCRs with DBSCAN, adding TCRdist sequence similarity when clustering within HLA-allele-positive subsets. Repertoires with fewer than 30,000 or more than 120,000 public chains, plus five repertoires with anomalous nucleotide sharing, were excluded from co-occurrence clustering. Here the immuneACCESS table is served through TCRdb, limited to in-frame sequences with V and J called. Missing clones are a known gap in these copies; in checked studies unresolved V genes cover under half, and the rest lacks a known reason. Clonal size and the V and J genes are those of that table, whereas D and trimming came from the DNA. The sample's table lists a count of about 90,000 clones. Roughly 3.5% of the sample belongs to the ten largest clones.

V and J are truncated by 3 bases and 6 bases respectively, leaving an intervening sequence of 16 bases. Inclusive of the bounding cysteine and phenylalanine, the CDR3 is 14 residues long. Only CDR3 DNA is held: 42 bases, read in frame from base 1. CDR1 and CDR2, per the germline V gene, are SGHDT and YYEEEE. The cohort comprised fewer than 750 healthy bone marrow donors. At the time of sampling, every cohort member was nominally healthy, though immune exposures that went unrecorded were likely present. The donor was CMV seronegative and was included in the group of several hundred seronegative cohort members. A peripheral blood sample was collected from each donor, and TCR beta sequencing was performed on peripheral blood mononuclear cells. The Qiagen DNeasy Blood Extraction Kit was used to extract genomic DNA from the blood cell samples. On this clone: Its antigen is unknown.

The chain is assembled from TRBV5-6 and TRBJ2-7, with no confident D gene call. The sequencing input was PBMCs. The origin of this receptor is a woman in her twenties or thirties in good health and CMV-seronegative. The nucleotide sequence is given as TGTGCCAGCAGCTGGGTCCGACTCGAGTCCGAGCAGTACTTC. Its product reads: CASSWVRLESEQYF.